These 9 T cell receptor beta chains were all obtained from the same sample, sequenced in a study of T-cell memory formation after mild COVID-19. Using its own MiXCR run on the 5' RACE reads, TCRdb lists one record per CDR3 protein. The data hold 350,000 to 500,000 distinct CDR3 sequences, with more than 20% observed a single time. Sample: PBMCs or a T cell subset sorted from them (not recorded which). The source of these receptors is an adult woman who had mild COVID-19 (a few samples of this study predate the infection). Cell type and time point are not known.

This clonotype was recorded a few times. The CDR3 spells CATSGRQGPLSTGELFF. CDR3 nucleotide sequence: TGTGCCACCAGCGGCCGACAGGGGCCGTTATCAACCGGGGAGCTGTTTTTT. The chain couples TRBV15 to TRBJ2-2, with 8 bases that match TRBD1. V dropped 5 bases and J dropped 5; count of bases not matched to a gene: 13. The CDR3 is 17 amino acids. The germline V gene has CDR1 LNHNV and CDR2 YYDKDF (reference sequence).

This clonotype was seen a single time. J is TRBJ1-1 and V is TRBV5-1; TRBD1 matches 11 bases. The length of the CDR3 is 14 residues. J gave up 1 base and V 7 bases, and 3 bases lay outside the gene matches. Germline loops: CDR1 SGHRS, CDR2 YFSETQ. CDR3 protein: CASFGTGGNTEAFF. The DNA for the CDR3 is TGCGCCAGCTTCGGGACAGGGGGGAACACTGAAGCTTTCTTT. Full variable domain (remainder filled in from reference TRBV5-1 and TRBJ1-1): KAGVTQTPRYLIKTRGQQVTLSCSPISGHRSVSWYQQTPGQGLQFLFEYFSETQRNKGNFPGRFSGRQFSNSRSEMNVSTLELGDSALYLCASFGTGGNTEAFFGQGTRLTVV.

This clonotype occurred a few times. The gene calls are TRBV12-3 or TRBV12-4 and TRBJ1-1, with unresolved D. V shed 6 bases and J shed 7 bases, with 12 bases lying between them. This CDR3 region has 12 residues. CDR3 in DNA: TGTGCCAGCAGCCAAGACCCTCGTGAAGCTTTCTTT. This translates into CASSQDPREAFF.

This chain joins TRBV27 and TRBJ2-2, with TRBD2 identical over 8 bases. This CDR3 is built from 16 residues. Germline CDR1 MNHEY, CDR2 SMNVEV (reference sequence). J gave up 0 bases and V 3 bases, and 3 bases lay outside the gene matches. The CDR3 coding sequence is TGTGCCAGCAGTTTCTTAGCGGGGCCGAACACCGGGGAGCTGTTTTTT. Amino acids: CASSFLAGPNTGELFF.

This clonotype was detected a few times. The V and J genes are TRBV12-3 or TRBV12-4 and TRBJ2-3, with D perhaps TRBD2 (5 bases). V was trimmed by 4 bases and J by 5 bases, leaving 10 bases between them. The CDR3 consists of 13 residues. This chain's CDR3 is CASSSLAGDTQYF. CDR3 nucleotide sequence: TGTGCCAGCAGTTCACTCGCGGGAGATACGCAGTATTTT.

This clonotype was counted only a few times. The chain links TRBV5-1 to TRBJ2-1; a possible D gene is TRBD2 (6 bases). The CDR3 length is 13 residues. The germline gives CDR1 SGHRS, CDR2 YFSETQ. V dropped 4 bases and J dropped 9 bases, with 14 bases sitting between them. DNA of the CDR3: TGCGCCAGCAGCGGAGGGCGGATAGGTGAGCAGTTCTTC. Its protein product is CASSGGRIGEQFF.

This clonotype showed up many times. The chain has TRBV4-2 and TRBJ1-6, with TRBD1 matching over 8 bases. The ends lost 2 bases at V and 12 bases at J; junction bases unmatched: 9. This CDR3 has 15 amino acids. Per the germline V gene, CDR1 is LGHNA and CDR2 is YNFKEQ. The chain's CDR3 is CASSQMDRDEGPLHF. CDR3 nucleotide sequence: TGTGCCAGCAGCCAAATGGACAGGGATGAGGGACCCCTCCACTTT.

J is TRBJ1-3 and V is TRBV7-6; 9 bases are shared with TRBD1. V trimming: 4 bases; J trimming: 4 bases; junction bases outside the gene matches: 11. Germline CDR1 reads SGHVS; CDR2 reads FNYEAQ. The CDR3 has 17 residues. CDR3 DNA sequence: TGTGCCAGCAGCTACCTTTTGGGACAGGGTTCGGGAAACACCATATATTTT. Amino acids: CASSYLLGQGSGNTIYF.

The sample holds a few counts of this clonotype. The chain uses TRBV7-2 and TRBJ2-7; 7 bases are shared with TRBD2. The CDR3 has 16 amino acids. V shed 1 base, J shed 4 bases, and the junction held 10 bases outside the gene matches. CDR1 is SGHTA and CDR2 is FQGNSA in the germline V gene. CDR3 nucleotide sequence: TGTGCCAGCAGCTTAGGGTCAAGACTAGCTTCTTACGAGCAGTACTTC. Amino acids: CASSLGSRLASYEQYF. The full variable domain, completed using reference TRBV7-2 and TRBJ2-7, is GAGVSQSPSNKVTEKGKDVELRCDPISGHTALYWYRQSLGQGLEFLIYFQGNSAPDKSGLPSDRFSAERTGGSVSTLTIQRTQQEDSAVYLCASSLGSRLASYEQYFGPGTRLTVT.